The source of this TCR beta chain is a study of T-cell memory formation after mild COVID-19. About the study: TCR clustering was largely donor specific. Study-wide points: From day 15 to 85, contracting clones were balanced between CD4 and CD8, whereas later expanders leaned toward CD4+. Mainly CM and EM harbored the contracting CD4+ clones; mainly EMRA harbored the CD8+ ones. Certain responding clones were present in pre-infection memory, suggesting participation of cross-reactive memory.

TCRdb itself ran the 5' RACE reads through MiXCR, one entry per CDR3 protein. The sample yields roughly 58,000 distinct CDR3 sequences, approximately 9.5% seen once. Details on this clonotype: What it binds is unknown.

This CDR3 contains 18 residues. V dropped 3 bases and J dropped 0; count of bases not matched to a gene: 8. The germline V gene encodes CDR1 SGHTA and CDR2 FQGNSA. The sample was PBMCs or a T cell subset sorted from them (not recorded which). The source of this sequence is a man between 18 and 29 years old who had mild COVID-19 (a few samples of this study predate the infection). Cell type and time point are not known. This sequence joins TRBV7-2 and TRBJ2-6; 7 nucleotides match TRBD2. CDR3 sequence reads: CASSFIPGGDSGANVLTF. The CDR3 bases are TGTGCCAGCAGCTTCATCCCGGGGGGAGACTCTGGGGCCAACGTCCTGACTTTC.